The present entry profiles one T cell receptor beta chain with its context. This specimen belongs to a study of radiation and T cells in renal cell carcinoma. As to time point: blood 4 weeks post-SBRT, at nephrectomy. Treatment indicated: 15 Gy SBRT to primary tumor, nephrectomy 4 weeks later. Nephrectomy followed 15 Gy stereotactic body radiation by 4 weeks. Radiation-treated patients gave blood at baseline, week 2 and week 4. Repertoires were generated with immunoSEQ multiplex PCR, while TCRdb's copy carries only in-frame clones and drops some. The sample comprises about 90,000 clones, 85% of which are singletons, and roughly 8.8% rests with the top ten. The source of this sequence is a middle-aged man with renal cell carcinoma. The sequences come from blood, collected from a patient whose treatment included radiotherapy and nephrectomy.

CDR3 amino acids: CASSDSAGSGKLFF. CDR3 coding DNA: TGTGCCAGCAGTGACTCTGCAGGGAGTGGAAAACTGTTTTTT. The rearrangement uses TRBV6-4 and TRBJ1-4, with D possibly TRBD1 on 5 matching bases. CDR3 length: 14 amino acids. Trimming cost V 0 bases and J 10 bases, with 12 bases left between them. CDR1 and CDR2 from the germline V gene are MRHNA and SNTAGT.